The 18 T cell receptor beta chains below come from one sample, sequenced in a study of memory CD4+ T cells and cytomegalovirus serostatus. The method was immunoSEQ multiplex PCR; TCRdb's version includes in-frame clones alone and lacks a portion of them. The sample lists about 52,000 clones, about three quarters occurring once. The sort gate was single viable CD3+CD4+CD8-CD45RO+ cells for memory CD4+ T cells. Sample: memory CD4+ T cells from blood. These receptor sequences come from an adult in good health and CMV-seropositive.

The chain employs TRBV19 and TRBJ2-1; the D gene is possibly TRBD1 (6 bases). Trimming left V 1 base short and J 9 bases short, with 7 bases between. Germline values: CDR1 LNHDA, CDR2 SQIVND (reference sequence). This CDR3 spans 12 amino acids. CDR3 sequence: CASSIGGGEQFF. CDR3 nucleotide sequence: TGTGCCAGTAGTATAGGAGGGGGTGAGCAGTTCTTC.

The chain links TRBV21-1 to TRBJ1-1. TRBV21-1 is a pseudogene segment. This CDR3 is 18 amino acids long. As DNA, the CDR3 is TGTGCCAGCTCCTGCGAGGGTCCTAAACAAATCGTGAACACTGAAGCTTTCTTT. This encodes CASSCEGPKQIVNTEAFF.

As regards this clone: Additional DNA sequences in this sample encode the identical CDR3. CDR3 amino acids: CASSSRSEQYF. In DNA form, the CDR3 reads TGTGCCAGCAGTTCCCGGTCCGAGCAGTACTTC. J is TRBJ2-7 and V is TRBV6-5; D call uncertain. The CDR3 totals 11 residues. The germline V and J ends were trimmed by 4 bases and 6 bases, with 7 bases remaining between them. Germline-derived CDR1 and CDR2 are MNHEY and SVGAGI.

This clone was seen more than once but under ten times. The chain joins TRBV15 to TRBJ1-4, with D maybe TRBD1 (5 bases). In germline, CDR1 is LNHNV, CDR2 YYDKDF (reference sequence). Trimming removed 5 bases at V and 7 bases at J, with 17 bases between. The CDR3 spans 15 residues. The CDR3 DNA follows: TGTGCCACCAGCCCCCAACGGGGCGAGAGTGAAAAACTGTTTTTT. The encoded protein is CATSPQRGESEKLFF. The full variable domain, with the rest looked up from reference TRBV15 and TRBJ1-4, is DAMVIQNPRYQVTQFGKPVTLSCSQTLNHNVMYWYQQKSSQAPKLLFHYYDKDFNNEADTPDNFQSRRPNTSFCFLDIRSPGLGDTAMYLCATSPQRGESEKLFFGSGTQLSVL.

This clone was observed a few times. The V call is TRBV2, the J call TRBJ1-1, with D unresolved. The V end lost 4 bases, the J end lost 10 bases, and 10 bases lay between the germline ends. Germline loops: CDR1 SNHLY, CDR2 FYNNEI. CDR3 length equals 11 residues. CDR3 in DNA: TGTGCCAGCAGTGTTTCAGTGGGAGCTTTCTTT. This encodes CASSVSVGAFF.

On this clone: The same CDR3 is also encoded by other DNA sequences in this sample. The chain uses TRBV10-2 and TRBJ1-5; D is uncertain. The CDR3 loop spans 14 amino acids. Trimming removed 0 bases at V and 3 bases at J, with 6 bases between. CDR1 is WSHSY, CDR2 SAAADI, per germline. CDR3 region: CASSESSVNQPQHF. CDR3 nucleotides: TGCGCCAGCAGTGAGTCGTCAGTCAATCAGCCCCAGCATTTT.

This clone came up once. V and J are TRBV10-2 and TRBJ1-6, with 7 positions matching TRBD1. This CDR3 region has 13 residues. Trimming at V came to 8 bases and at J to 7 bases, leaving 5 bases not matched to a gene. Looked up from germline, CDR1 is WSHSY and CDR2 is SAAADI. The CDR3 is CASRGGGNSPLHF. DNA for the CDR3: TGCGCCAGCCGAGGGGGCGGCAATTCACCCCTCCACTTT.

The CDR3 reads CATRNGTEDYSNQPQHF. Here the CDR3 DNA reads TGCGCCACGCGAAACGGGACGGAGGATTATAGCAATCAGCCCCAGCATTTT. The chain is built from TRBV23-1 and TRBJ1-5; a possible D gene is TRBD1 (5 bases). TRBV23-1 belongs to the ORF category, with a function that is uncertain. Trimming left V 10 bases short and J 0 bases short, with 22 bases between. The CDR3 contains 17 residues.

This chain connects TRBV7-2 to TRBJ2-2; 8 bases map to TRBD1. J was trimmed by 5 bases and V by 6 bases; bases with no gene match: 5. The germline V gene has CDR1 SGHTA and CDR2 FQGNSA. CDR3 length equals 14 residues. In nucleotides, the CDR3 is TGTGCCAGCAGATCAACAGGGGGTACCGGGGAGCTGTTTTTT. It codes for CASRSTGGTGELFF.

The chain combines TRBV7-8 with TRBJ2-2; unclear D gene. Trimming cost V 3 bases and J 7 bases, with 9 bases left between them. From germline, CDR1 is SGHVS and CDR2 FQNEAQ. CDR3 length: 13 amino acids. CDR3 nucleotides: TGTGCCAGCAGCTTTATGACTCTCGGGGAGCTGTTTTTT. Its translation is CASSFMTLGELFF.

V and J are TRBV29-1 and TRBJ2-1, with a tentative D call TRBD1 (6 bases). Trimming shortened V by 3 bases and J by 10 bases, and 16 bases separated the two germline ends. CDR3 length equals 13 residues. In germline, CDR1 is SQVTM, CDR2 ANQGSEA. Written as DNA, the CDR3 is TGCAGCGTTGAGGTACAGCCTAGGGGGGAGCAGTTCTTC. This translates into CSVEVQPRGEQFF.

In its sample, this clone was seen once. This sequence joins TRBV7-3 and TRBJ2-2; 11 bases are a match to TRBD2. This CDR3 comprises 15 residues. Germline loops: CDR1 SGHTA, CDR2 FQGTGA. V shed 3 bases and J 5 bases; nucleotides not matched to a gene: 2. CDR3: CASSFSGRGTGELFF. In DNA form, the CDR3 reads TGTGCCAGCAGCTTTAGCGGGAGGGGTACCGGGGAGCTGTTTTTT.

This clone was seen more than once but under ten times. V gene TRBV7-6 combines with J gene TRBJ1-1; D remains unclear. The CDR3 contains 13 residues. V was cut by 3 bases and J by 3 bases, with 8 bases left in between. Germline CDR1 SGHVS, CDR2 FNYEAQ. The CDR3 nucleotides are TGTGCCAGCAGCTTCCGGGCCGACACTGAAGCTTTCTTT. It translates to CASSFRADTEAFF.

The gene calls are TRBV6-1 and TRBJ2-7; D is possibly TRBD1 (6 bases). The germline V and J ends were trimmed by 1 base and 5 bases, with 9 bases remaining between them. Germline loops: CDR1 MNHNS, CDR2 SASEGT. The CDR3 loop spans 13 amino acids. CDR3 bases: TGTGCCAGCAGTGAAGGGGGACACAACGAGCAGTACTTC. It is translated as CASSEGGHNEQYF.

The chain employs TRBV30 and TRBJ2-7; D remains ambiguous. V lost 5 bases, J lost 0 bases, and 8 bases lay in between. Germline V gene sequence: CDR1 GTSNPN, CDR2 SVGIG (reference sequence). The CDR3 totals 12 residues. This chain's CDR3 is CAWGSNSYEQYF. Written as DNA, the CDR3 is TGTGCCTGGGGATCAAACTCCTACGAGCAGTACTTC.

This chain links TRBV4-3 with TRBJ1-1; no clear D gene. The CDR3 is 13 residues long. CDR1 is LGHNA, CDR2 YSLEER, per germline. Trimming stripped 4 bases from V and 6 bases from J, with 12 bases between. In DNA, the CDR3 is TGCGCCAGCAGCCTGGCGGGGAGGGCTGAAGCTTTCTTT. Its translation: CASSLAGRAEAFF.

V and J are TRBV2 and TRBJ2-7, with no clear D. With 2 bases removed from V and 0 bases from J, the gap between germline ends came to 11 bases. Germline V CDR1 and CDR2: SNHLY, FYNNEI. The CDR3 is 15 amino acids. CDR3 sequence: CASSEFRYPSYEQYF. The CDR3 DNA follows: TGTGCCAGCAGTGAATTCAGGTATCCCTCCTACGAGCAGTACTTC.

This clone was picked up one time. The CDR3 DNA reads TGCGCCAGCAGCTACAGTCAAAACAGACAAGAGACCCAGTACTTC. Protein sequence: CASSYSQNRQETQYF. The rearrangement links TRBV5-1 to TRBJ2-5; the D is unclear. With 3 bases removed from V and 2 bases from J, the gap between germline ends came to 14 bases. The CDR3 has 15 amino acids. CDR1 is SGHRS and CDR2 is YFSETQ in the germline V gene.